The next 3 T cell receptor beta chains were all read from a single sample in a study of blood T cell repertoires in COVID-19 (TCRdb year 2020). The library came from the immunoSEQ multiplex PCR assay. TCRdb's version of the immuneACCESS table is confined to in-frame rearrangements and falls short of the full clone set. An unresolved V gene accounts for under half of the shortfall where checked; the remainder is of unknown origin. The sample table lists some 400,000 clones, around 87% of them with a count of one. The ten largest clones add up to 10% of the sample. The sample taken for sequencing was peripheral blood. These receptors all stem from a woman aged 25 to 39 with COVID-19, enrolled during active disease.

The J gene is TRBJ1-4, the V gene TRBV27; TRBD1 might be the D (6 bases). Per germline, CDR1 MNHEY and CDR2 SMNVEV (reference sequence). Deletions cut 4 bases from V and 8 bases from J, with 14 bases between. This CDR3 spans 14 amino acids. The CDR3 region is CASSWGQGGEKLFF. The CDR3, as DNA: TGTGCCAGCAGTTGGGGGCAGGGTGGCGAAAAACTGTTTTTT.

V and J are TRBV7-9 and TRBJ2-5, with TRBD2 matching over 9 bases. Germline values: CDR1 SEHNR, CDR2 FQNEAQ (reference sequence). V lost 5 bases and J lost 4; bases outside the gene matches: 11. This CDR3 region has 16 residues. CDR3 amino acids: CASSPLAVAGVETQYF. CDR3 DNA: TGTGCCAGCAGCCCGCTCGCGGTAGCGGGAGTAGAGACCCAGTACTTC. The whole variable domain, remainder taken from reference TRBV7-9 and TRBJ2-5, is DTGVSQNPRHKITKRGQNVTFRCDPISEHNRLYWYRQTLGQGPEFLTYFQNEAQLEKSRLLSDRFSAERPKGSFSTLEIQRTEQGDSAMYLCASSPLAVAGVETQYFGPGTRLLVL.

This chain joins TRBV10-2 and TRBJ2-7; D is uncertain. CDR1 is WSHSY and CDR2 is SAAADI in the germline V gene. The CDR3 totals 13 residues. The V and J ends lost 5 bases and 0 bases respectively, with 8 bases between them. CDR3 region: CASSKQSSYEQYF. The CDR3 nucleotides read TGCGCCAGCAGTAAACAGAGCTCCTACGAGCAGTACTTC.